This is a list of T cell receptor beta chains from one sample in a study of control samples from healthy donors and cancer patients. Produced via immunoSEQ multiplex PCR; TCRdb's table is partial and in-frame only. Altogether around 80,000 clones are present, 70% to 90% being singletons, with the ten largest covering over 15%. Specimen: blood. The receptors stem from a man aged 45 to 65 in good health. Each CDR3 is given with its conserved first and last residue. D genes are given only for firm matches. Only part of the rows carry a size: once, few, many, or a class if the clone is expanded.

len	abundance	v_gene	j_gene	d_gene	CDR3nt	CDR3aa
14	.	TRBV6-6	TRBJ2-3	.	TGTGCCAGCAGTTATGCTTCTAGCACAGATACGCAGTATTTT	CASSYASSTDTQYF
14	.	TRBV2	TRBJ1-5	.	TGTGCCAGCAGGACGGGGGGGGCGGGGCAGCCCCAGCATTTT	CASRTGGAGQPQHF
15	.	TRBV4-1	TRBJ1-2	.	TGCGCCAGCAGCCAAGACGGGCGAGGCGCACATGGCTACACCTTC	CASSQDGRGAHGYTF
14	once	TRBV24-1	TRBJ1-5	.	TGTGCCACCAGTGATCAGCTTAGCAATCAGCCCCAGCATTTT	CATSDQLSNQPQHF
14	.	TRBV29-1	TRBJ1-3	.	TGCAGCGTTGAACATAGCTACTCTGGAAACACCATATATTTT	CSVEHSYSGNTIYF
16	.	TRBV4-1	TRBJ1-6	.	TGCGCCAGCAGCCAAGTGCCGGGACTCCTCAATTCACCCCTCCACTTT	CASSQVPGLLNSPLHF
15	.	TRBV7-2	TRBJ1-2	.	TGTGCCAGCAGCTTAGACTTCGGCAGCTTCAGGGGCTACACCTTC	CASSLDFGSFRGYTF
12	.	TRBV5-8	TRBJ2-3	.	TGTGCCAGCAGCTCGTTTGTAGATACGCAGTATTTT	CASSSFVDTQYF
13	.	TRBV5-1	TRBJ1-1	.	TGCGCCAGCAGCTTGGAGGCCTACACTGAAGCTTTCTTT	CASSLEAYTEAFF
15	.	TRBV24-1	TRBJ2-3	.	TGTGCCACCAGTAGGCAGGGTACTAGCACAGATACGCAGTATTTT	CATSRQGTSTDTQYF
14	.	TRBV30	TRBJ1-1	TRBD1	TGTGCCTGGAGTGTAGGACAGGGGAGTCCTGAAGCTTTCTTT	CAWSVGQGSPEAFF
11	.	TRBV19	TRBJ2-7	.	TGTGCCAGTAGTATAGGCCGGGAGCAGTACTTC	CASSIGREQYF
16	once	TRBV19	TRBJ1-2	.	TGTGCCAGTAGTATAGCGTGGGCGAGGAGGAACTATGGCTACACCTTC	CASSIAWARRNYGYTF
14	.	TRBV20-1	TRBJ1-2	.	TGCAGTGCTAGTCACCTCACCTCAGGGTACGGCTACACCTTC	CSASHLTSGYGYTF
14	.	TRBV20-1	TRBJ2-3	TRBD1	TGCAGTGCTAGTCGAGGGGGCTGGACAGATACGCAGTATTTT	CSASRGGWTDTQYF
15	.	TRBV19	TRBJ1-1	.	TGTGCCAGTAGTATGAGGGGGGCTTTGAACACTGAAGCTTTCTTT	CASSMRGALNTEAFF
16	.	TRBV7-2	TRBJ2-7	TRBD1	TGTGCCAGCAGCTTAATGGGTCTGGGACAGGGTGACGAGCAGTACTTC	CASSLMGLGQGDEQYF
15	.	TRBV15	TRBJ1-4	.	TGTGCCACCAGCAGAGGGGAACAGGAGCATGAAAAACTGTTTTTT	CATSRGEQEHEKLFF
12	.	TRBV15	TRBJ2-2	.	TGTGCCACCAGCCATTACACCGGGGAGCTGTTTTTT	CATSHYTGELFF
17	.	TRBV27	TRBJ1-6	.	TGTGCCAGCAGCAAGGGCCCTCTTAGCTCCTATAATTCACCCCTCCACTTT	CASSKGPLSSYNSPLHF
13	once	TRBV19	TRBJ2-2	.	TGTGCCACTCGGGACCGCAACACCGGGGAGCTGTTTTTT	CATRDRNTGELFF
11	.	TRBV12-3/TRBV12-4	TRBJ2-7	.	TGTGCCAGCAGCCCTAGCACCGAGCAGTACTTC	CASSPSTEQYF
15	once	TRBV7-2	TRBJ2-6	.	TGTGCCAGCAGCTTAAGCCCGACCGGGGCCAACGTCCTGACTTTC	CASSLSPTGANVLTF
12	.	TRBV12-5	TRBJ2-1	TRBD2	TGTGCTAGTGGTTTTGGGCGGGAGTTAGAGTTCTTC	CASGFGRELEFF
17	once	TRBV5-1	TRBJ2-7	TRBD2	TGCGCCAGCAGCTGGGCGATCGCGGGAGAAAGGGCCTACGAGCAGTACTTC	CASSWAIAGERAYEQYF
17	few	TRBV10-3	TRBJ1-2	TRBD1	TGTGCCATCCCCGGGGATTCGAGCAGGGGGCGCGCCTATGGCTACACCTTC	CAIPGDSSRGRAYGYTF
14	few	TRBV30	TRBJ2-2	TRBD2	TGTGCCTGGCAAAGGGCTAGCGGGAGGGGGGAGCTGTTTTTT	CAWQRASGRGELFF
14	.	TRBV2	TRBJ1-4	.	TGTGCCAGCTCCAGTCTTGCAACTAATGAAAAACTGTTTTTT	CASSSLATNEKLFF
15	.	TRBV4-3	TRBJ1-2	TRBD1	TGCGCCAGCAGCCAATCTAGGACAGGGGGCAATGGCTACACCTTC	CASSQSRTGGNGYTF
13	once	TRBV18	TRBJ2-7	.	TGTGCCAGCTCACCCCCGATTGGCCACGAGCAGTACTTC	CASSPPIGHEQYF
15	many	TRBV15	TRBJ1-1	TRBD1	TGTGCCACCAGCCGGGACAGGGGGTGGTCATCCGAAGCTTTCTTT	CATSRDRGWSSEAFF
15	.	TRBV15	TRBJ2-5	TRBD1	TGTGCCACCAGCAGAGATCGGACAGGGGGGGAGACCCAGTACTTC	CATSRDRTGGETQYF
13	.	TRBV7-2	TRBJ2-3	TRBD1	TGTGCCAGCAGCGTGGACAGGGGGATTACGCAGTATTTT	CASSVDRGITQYF
13	.	TRBV7-3	TRBJ1-1	TRBD1	TGTGCCAGCAGTCTTAGTGGGGACAGGGAAGCTTTCTTT	CASSLSGDREAFF
13	.	TRBV12-3/TRBV12-4	TRBJ2-1	.	TGTGCCAGCAGAGTCGACAGCTACAATGAGCAGTTCTTC	CASRVDSYNEQFF
12	.	TRBV7-2	TRBJ1-1	.	TGTGCCAGCAGCTTATCACGGACTGAAGCTTTCTTT	CASSLSRTEAFF
15	.	TRBV4-1	TRBJ1-5	.	TGCGCCAGCAGCCAATTCCAGGGTGGAAATCAGCCCCAGCATTTT	CASSQFQGGNQPQHF
14	.	TRBV21-1	TRBJ1-6	.	TGTGCCAGCAGCAAAGGACAGGGGAAGTCACCCCTCCACTTT	CASSKGQGKSPLHF
13	.	TRBV6-5	TRBJ1-1	.	TGTGCCAGCAGCCCACAGTTATACACTGAAGCTTTCTTT	CASSPQLYTEAFF
15	.	TRBV7-3	TRBJ1-4	.	TGTGCCAGCAGCTCATCAGGAGGCACTAATGAAAAACTGTTTTTT	CASSSSGGTNEKLFF
12	.	TRBV29-1	TRBJ1-5	.	TGCAGCGTTGGGCAGGGCAATCAGCCCCAGCATTTT	CSVGQGNQPQHF
13	few	TRBV28	TRBJ1-5	.	TGTGCCAGCAGACCGGGAGAAAATCAGCCCCAGCATTTT	CASRPGENQPQHF
14	.	TRBV24-1	TRBJ2-1	TRBD2	TGTGCCACCAGTGATTTGCGGGGGGACAATGAGCAGTTCTTC	CATSDLRGDNEQFF
18	.	TRBV3-1/TRBV3-2	TRBJ2-3	.	TGTGCCAGCAGCCCTAGTCGAGGGGGGGGTCCTAGCACAGATACGCAGTATTTT	CASSPSRGGGPSTDTQYF
16	.	TRBV19	TRBJ1-5	.	TGTGCCAGTAGTGTCGGTGGAGGGCAGGGCAGGCAGCCCCAGCATTTT	CASSVGGGQGRQPQHF
15	.	TRBV24-1	TRBJ1-5	.	TGTGCCACCAGCGATGGGCGGGTCCTTAATCAGCCCCAGCATTTT	CATSDGRVLNQPQHF
13	.	TRBV29-1	TRBJ1-2	.	TGCAGCGTTCCCCAGGCTACTAACTATGGCTACACCTTC	CSVPQATNYGYTF
15	.	TRBV5-8	TRBJ1-4	.	TGTGCCAGCAGCTTGGGGGGAGACGGGAATGAAAAACTGTTTTTT	CASSLGGDGNEKLFF
13	.	TRBV2	TRBJ1-1	.	TGTGCCAGCAGCGAAGCTGGAGGAACTGAAGCTTTCTTT	CASSEAGGTEAFF
18	.	TRBV9	TRBJ2-6	.	TGTGCCAGCAGCGTAGAGCAGTTGGTAAGCTCTGGGGCCAACGTCCTGACTTTC	CASSVEQLVSSGANVLTF
13	.	TRBV7-2	TRBJ1-1	.	TGTGCCAGCAGACGGACAGTTAACACTGAAGCTTTCTTT	CASRRTVNTEAFF
15	.	TRBV6-6	TRBJ1-6	.	TGTGCCAGCAGTTCCCTTCAGGGGTCGTATTCACCCCTCCACTTT	CASSSLQGSYSPLHF
16	.	TRBV25-1	TRBJ1-6	.	TGTGCCAGCAGTGATTGGACGGACTCCTATAATTCACCCCTCCACTTT	CASSDWTDSYNSPLHF
14	.	TRBV6-2/TRBV6-3	TRBJ1-2	.	TGTGCCAGCAGTTCCCCCGGGGGACTATATGGCTACACCTTC	CASSSPGGLYGYTF
12	.	TRBV18	TRBJ2-1	.	TGTGCCAGCTCACCCCAGGGTCCCGAGCAGTTCTTC	CASSPQGPEQFF
14	.	TRBV6-4	TRBJ2-1	.	TGTGCCAGCAGTCCCCGGGGAGCGACGAATGAGCAGTTCTTC	CASSPRGATNEQFF
15	.	TRBV19	TRBJ1-3	TRBD1	TGTGCCAGTAGTATGATGACAGGGACTGGAAACACCATATATTTT	CASSMMTGTGNTIYF
14	.	TRBV6-6	TRBJ1-1	.	TGTGCCAGCAGTTACTCGAACACGGCGAACGAAGCTTTCTTT	CASSYSNTANEAFF
14	.	TRBV6-2/TRBV6-3	TRBJ2-7	.	TGTGCCAGCAGTTACGACTTTAGCTCCTACGAGCAGTACTTC	CASSYDFSSYEQYF
13	.	TRBV30	TRBJ2-1	.	TGTGCCTGGAACGGGGGAGGTGTTAATGAGCAGTTCTTC	CAWNGGGVNEQFF